This T cell receptor (beta chain) originates from a study of T cell changes during pregnancy in multiple sclerosis. Data came from immunoSEQ multiplex PCR; TCRdb stores just in-frame clones and leaves some out. This table holds some 50,000 clones, around 95% found once. CDR3 length: 16 residues. Between the trimmed V and J ends, which lost 1 base and 4 bases, there was a span of 15 bases. Germline CDR1 SGHRS, CDR2 YFSETQ. This chain connects TRBV5-1 to TRBJ2-1, with D perhaps TRBD2 (6 bases). The sequence derives from a female donor with multiple sclerosis, enrolled in a pregnancy study. This material consisted of CD8+ T cells from peripheral blood mononuclear cells, taken in the first trimester of pregnancy. The chain's CDR3 is CASSLTPGVVYNEQFF. The CDR3 DNA follows: TGCGCCAGCAGCTTGACCCCGGGAGTAGTTTACAATGAGCAGTTCTTC.